The 9 T cell receptor beta chains below all came from one sample that was sequenced in a study of blood T cell repertoires in COVID-19. Some clones are missing from TCRdb's copy, which holds only in-frame ones; the method was immunoSEQ multiplex PCR. Counted here are 150,000 to 200,000 clones, roughly 80% occurring once; the ten biggest clones make up approximately 15%. The material sequenced was peripheral blood. These receptors were collected from a woman in her 70s with COVID-19, enrolled during active disease.

The rearrangement links TRBV7-2 to TRBJ1-2, with TRBD1 matching over 7 bases. Per germline, CDR1 SGHTA and CDR2 FQGNSA. The CDR3 totals 12 residues. Unmatched junction bases numbered 5, after V lost 5 bases and J lost 8 bases. CDR3 protein: CASSPTGVGYTF. CDR3 nucleotide sequence: TGTGCCAGCAGCCCCACAGGGGTAGGCTACACCTTC.

CDR3: CASGYGVLNEQFF. CDR3 nucleotide sequence: TGTGCCAGTGGGTACGGGGTACTCAATGAGCAGTTCTTC. This chain links TRBV19 with TRBJ2-1; TRBD2 might be the D (5 bases). The CDR3 length is 13 residues. Per the germline V gene, CDR1 is LNHDA and CDR2 is SQIVND (reference sequence). Deletions cut 8 bases from V and 6 bases from J, with 14 bases between.

This clone was counted a few times. The V gene is TRBV5-1, the J gene TRBJ1-1; the D is unclear. Trimming cost V 0 bases and J 8 bases, with 5 bases left between them. This CDR3 contains 11 residues. The germline CDR1 and CDR2 sequences are SGHRS and YFSETQ. The CDR3 nucleotides are TGCGCCAGCAGCTTGGGGCAGGAAGCTTTCTTT. It codes for CASSLGQEAFF.

The chain recombines TRBV28 with TRBJ1-1, with D unresolved. The length of the CDR3 is 11 residues. V shed 6 bases and J shed 1 base, with 3 bases lying between them. Germline V gene sequence: CDR1 MDHEN, CDR2 SYDVKM. The CDR3 is CASSSNTEAFF. The CDR3 nucleotides are TGTGCCAGCAGCTCGAACACTGAAGCTTTCTTT.

This chain joins TRBV7-2 and TRBJ2-1, with D perhaps matching TRBD2 (6 bases). This CDR3 has 16 amino acids. Deletions cut 3 bases from V and 5 bases from J, with 17 bases between. Germline CDR1 and CDR2: SGHTA and FQGNSA. CDR3 in amino acids: CASSFPIAGRHNEQFF. The DNA of the CDR3 is TGTGCCAGCAGCTTTCCTATTGCGGGAAGGCACAATGAGCAGTTCTTC.

This clone is a singleton in its sample. The rearrangement joins TRBV19 to TRBJ2-1, with 8 nucleotides matching TRBD2. V dropped 3 bases and J dropped 7; count of bases not matched to a gene: 8. The CDR3 contains 15 residues. Per the germline V gene, CDR1 is LNHDA and CDR2 is SQIVND (reference sequence). The CDR3 nucleotides are TGTGCCAGTAGTATGGTCGGGAGGGCCTTGAATGAGCAGTTCTTC. It codes for CASSMVGRALNEQFF.

V gene TRBV28 combines with J gene TRBJ1-5; 9 bases agree with TRBD1. Per germline, CDR1 MDHEN and CDR2 SYDVKM. J lost 9 bases, V lost 6 bases, and 15 bases had no gene match. The CDR3 totals 16 residues. CDR3 sequence: CASSNGPGQGVSPQHF. CDR3 DNA sequence: TGTGCCAGCAGCAACGGCCCGGGACAGGGTGTCTCGCCCCAGCATTTT.

This chain links TRBV19 with TRBJ1-1, with a weak D call TRBD1 (6 bases). Per germline, CDR1 LNHDA and CDR2 SQIVND (reference sequence). Trimming shortened V by 4 bases and J by 4 bases, and 13 bases separated the two germline ends. There are 14 residues in the CDR3. The CDR3 DNA sequence: TGTGCCAGTAGTAGTCAGGGGCAGAGCACTGAAGCTTTCTTT. Translation gives CASSSQGQSTEAFF.

This clone appeared a few times. The chain is built from TRBV6-1 and TRBJ2-7; no clear D. Germline CDR1 MNHNS, CDR2 SASEGT. This CDR3 has 11 amino acids. Trimming shortened V by 2 bases and J by 9 bases, and 8 bases separated the two germline ends. The chain's CDR3 is CASSESQRQYV. CDR3 sequence (DNA): TGTGCCAGCAGTGAATCCCAGCGGCAGTACGTC.